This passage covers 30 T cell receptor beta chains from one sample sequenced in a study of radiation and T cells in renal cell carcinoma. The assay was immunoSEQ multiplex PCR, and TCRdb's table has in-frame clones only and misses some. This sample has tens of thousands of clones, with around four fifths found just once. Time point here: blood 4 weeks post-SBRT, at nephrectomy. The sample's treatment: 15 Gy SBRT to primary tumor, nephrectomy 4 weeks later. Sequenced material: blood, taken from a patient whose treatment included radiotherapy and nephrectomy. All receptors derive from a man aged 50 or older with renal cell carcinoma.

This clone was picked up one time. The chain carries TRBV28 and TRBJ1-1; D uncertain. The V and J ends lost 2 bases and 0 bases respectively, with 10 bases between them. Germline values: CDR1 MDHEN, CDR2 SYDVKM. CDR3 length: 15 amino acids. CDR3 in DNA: TGTGCCAGCAGTTTAGATCCGAGCTTGAACACTGAAGCTTTCTTT. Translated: CASSLDPSLNTEAFF.

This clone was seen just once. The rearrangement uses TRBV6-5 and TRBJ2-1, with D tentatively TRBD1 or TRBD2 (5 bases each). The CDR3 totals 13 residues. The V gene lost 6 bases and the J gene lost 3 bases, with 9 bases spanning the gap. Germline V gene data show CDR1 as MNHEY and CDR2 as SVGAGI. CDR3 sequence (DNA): TGTGCCAGCAGGAGGGACCTCTACAATGAGCAGTTCTTC. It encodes CASRRDLYNEQFF.

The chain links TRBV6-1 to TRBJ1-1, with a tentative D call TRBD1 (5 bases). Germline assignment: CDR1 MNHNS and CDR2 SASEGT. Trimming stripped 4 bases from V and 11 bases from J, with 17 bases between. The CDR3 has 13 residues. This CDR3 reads CASSGDWGSGAFF. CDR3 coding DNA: TGTGCCAGCAGTGGGGACTGGGGTTCTGGGGCTTTCTTT.

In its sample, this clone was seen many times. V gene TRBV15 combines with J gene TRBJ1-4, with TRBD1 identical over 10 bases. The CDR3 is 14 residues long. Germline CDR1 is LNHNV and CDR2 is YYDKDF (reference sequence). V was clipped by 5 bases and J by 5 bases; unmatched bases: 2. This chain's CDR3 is CATSPGQGNEKLFF. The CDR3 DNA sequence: TGTGCCACCAGCCCGGGACAGGGGAATGAAAAACTGTTTTTT.

The CDR3 reads CASSRDRDSYNEQFF. CDR3 coding DNA: TGTGCCAGCTCACGGGACCGAGACTCCTACAATGAGCAGTTCTTC. V gene TRBV18 combines with J gene TRBJ2-1, with D perhaps TRBD1 or TRBD2 (5 bases each). The CDR3 is 15 amino acids. Germline V gene sequence: CDR1 KGHSH, CDR2 LQKENI. V lost 4 bases, J lost 0 bases, and 10 bases lay in between.

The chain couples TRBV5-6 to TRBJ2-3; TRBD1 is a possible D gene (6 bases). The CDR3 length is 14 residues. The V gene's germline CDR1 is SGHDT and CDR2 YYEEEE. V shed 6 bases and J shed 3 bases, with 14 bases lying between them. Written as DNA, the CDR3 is TGTGCCAGCATCGATGCAACAGGGACAGATACGCAGTATTTT. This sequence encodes CASIDATGTDTQYF.

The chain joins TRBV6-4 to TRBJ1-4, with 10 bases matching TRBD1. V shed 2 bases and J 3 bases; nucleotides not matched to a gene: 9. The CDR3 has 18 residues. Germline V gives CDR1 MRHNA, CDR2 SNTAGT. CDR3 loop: CASSDPGQGIPSNEKLFF. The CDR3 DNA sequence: TGTGCCAGCAGTGACCCGGGACAGGGGATTCCCTCTAATGAAAAACTGTTTTTT.

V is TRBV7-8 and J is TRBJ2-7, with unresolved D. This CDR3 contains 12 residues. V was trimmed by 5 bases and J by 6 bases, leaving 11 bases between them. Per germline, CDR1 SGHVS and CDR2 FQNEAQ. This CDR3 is CASSVNYVEQYF. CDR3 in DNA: TGTGCCAGCAGCGTGAATTATGTCGAGCAGTACTTC.

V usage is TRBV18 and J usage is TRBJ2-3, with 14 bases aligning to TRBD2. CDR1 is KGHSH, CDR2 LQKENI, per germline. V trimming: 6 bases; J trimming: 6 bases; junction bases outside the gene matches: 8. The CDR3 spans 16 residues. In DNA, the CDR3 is TGTGCCAGCTCTAAACCGGGACTAGCGGGAGTTGATACGCAGTATTTT. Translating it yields CASSKPGLAGVDTQYF. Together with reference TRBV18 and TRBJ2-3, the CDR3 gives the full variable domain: NAGVMQNPRHLVRRRGQEARLRCSPMKGHSHVYWYRQLPEEGLKFMVYLQKENIIDESGMPKERFSAEFPKEGPSILRIQQVVRGDSAAYFCASSKPGLAGVDTQYFGPGTRLTVL.

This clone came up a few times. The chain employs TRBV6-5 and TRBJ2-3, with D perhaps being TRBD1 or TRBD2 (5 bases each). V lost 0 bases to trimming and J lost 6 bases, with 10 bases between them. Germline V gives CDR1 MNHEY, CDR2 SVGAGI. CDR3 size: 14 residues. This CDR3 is CASSYSTEGDTQYF. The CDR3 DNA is TGTGCCAGCAGTTACTCGACTGAGGGGGATACGCAGTATTTT.

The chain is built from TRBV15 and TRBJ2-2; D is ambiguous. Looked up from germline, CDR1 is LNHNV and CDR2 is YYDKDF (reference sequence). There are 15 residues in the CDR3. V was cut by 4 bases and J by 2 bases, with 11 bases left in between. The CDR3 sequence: CATSNRFFNTGELFF. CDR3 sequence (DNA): TGTGCCACCAGCAATCGGTTCTTTAACACCGGGGAGCTGTTTTTT.

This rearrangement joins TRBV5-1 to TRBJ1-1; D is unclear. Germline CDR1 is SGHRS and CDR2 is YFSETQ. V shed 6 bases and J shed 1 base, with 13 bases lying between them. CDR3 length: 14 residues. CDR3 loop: CASTPGTANTEAFF. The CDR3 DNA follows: TGCGCCAGCACCCCTGGAACGGCGAACACTGAAGCTTTCTTT. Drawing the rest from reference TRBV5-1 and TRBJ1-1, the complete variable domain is KAGVTQTPRYLIKTRGQQVTLSCSPISGHRSVSWYQQTPGQGLQFLFEYFSETQRNKGNFPGRFSGRQFSNSRSEMNVSTLELGDSALYLCASTPGTANTEAFFGQGTRLTVV.

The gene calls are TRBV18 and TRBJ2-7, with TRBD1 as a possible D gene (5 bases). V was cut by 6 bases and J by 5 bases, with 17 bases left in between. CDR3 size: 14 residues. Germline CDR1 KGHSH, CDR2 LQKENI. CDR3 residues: CASSNPGFRDEQYF. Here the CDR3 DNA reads TGTGCCAGCTCGAACCCAGGTTTCAGGGACGAGCAGTACTTC.

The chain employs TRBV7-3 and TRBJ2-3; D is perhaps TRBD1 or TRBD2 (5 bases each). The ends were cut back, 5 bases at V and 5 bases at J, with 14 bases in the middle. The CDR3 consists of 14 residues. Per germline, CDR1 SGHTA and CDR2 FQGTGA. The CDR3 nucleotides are TGTGCCAGCAGCCTCGGAGGTAGGGGAGATACGCAGTATTTT. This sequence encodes CASSLGGRGDTQYF.

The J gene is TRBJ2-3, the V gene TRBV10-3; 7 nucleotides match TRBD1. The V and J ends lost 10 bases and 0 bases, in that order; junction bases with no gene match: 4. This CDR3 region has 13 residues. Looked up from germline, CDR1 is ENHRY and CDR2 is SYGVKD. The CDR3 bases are TGTGCCACCCTGGGACAGAGCACAGATACGCAGTATTTT. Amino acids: CATLGQSTDTQYF.

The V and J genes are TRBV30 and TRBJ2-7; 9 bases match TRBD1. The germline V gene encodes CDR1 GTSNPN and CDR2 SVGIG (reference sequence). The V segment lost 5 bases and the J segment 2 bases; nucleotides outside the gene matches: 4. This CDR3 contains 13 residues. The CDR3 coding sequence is TGTGCCTGGGGGACAGGGATCACCTACGAGCAGTACTTC. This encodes CAWGTGITYEQYF.

CDR3 protein: CASTSWGRGETQYF. DNA for the CDR3: TGTGCCAGCACCTCCTGGGGGAGGGGAGAGACCCAGTACTTC. This sequence joins TRBV27 and TRBJ2-5; 7 bases align to TRBD2. CDR3 length equals 14 residues. With 7 bases clipped from V and 4 bases from J, the junction kept 9 bases outside the gene matches. Germline V lookup: CDR1 MNHEY, CDR2 SMNVEV (reference sequence).

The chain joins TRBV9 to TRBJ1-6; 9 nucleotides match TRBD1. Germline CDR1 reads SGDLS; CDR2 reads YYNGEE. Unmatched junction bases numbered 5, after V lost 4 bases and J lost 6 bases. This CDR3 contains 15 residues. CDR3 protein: CASSKQGAANSPLHF. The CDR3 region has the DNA TGTGCCAGCAGCAAACAGGGGGCCGCTAATTCACCCCTCCACTTT.

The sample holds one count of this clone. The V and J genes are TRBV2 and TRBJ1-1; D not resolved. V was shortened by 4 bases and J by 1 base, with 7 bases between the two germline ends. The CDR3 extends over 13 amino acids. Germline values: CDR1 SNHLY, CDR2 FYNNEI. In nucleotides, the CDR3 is TGTGCCAGCAGTGGGGATAAGAACACTGAAGCTTTCTTT. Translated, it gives CASSGDKNTEAFF.

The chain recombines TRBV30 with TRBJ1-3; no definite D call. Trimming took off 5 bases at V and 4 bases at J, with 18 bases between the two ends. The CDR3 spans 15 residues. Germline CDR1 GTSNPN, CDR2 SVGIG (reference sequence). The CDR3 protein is CAWAWTGTKGNTIYF. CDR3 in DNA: TGTGCCTGGGCGTGGACGGGAACCAAAGGAAACACCATATATTTT.

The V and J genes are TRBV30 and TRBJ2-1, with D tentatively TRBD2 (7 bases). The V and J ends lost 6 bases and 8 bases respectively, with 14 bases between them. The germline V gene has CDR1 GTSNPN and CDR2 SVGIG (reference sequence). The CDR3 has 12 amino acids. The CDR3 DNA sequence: TGTGCCTGTAGGGGGGGCCACGATGAGCAGTTCTTC. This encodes CACRGGHDEQFF. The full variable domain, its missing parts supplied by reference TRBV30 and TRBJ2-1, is SQTIHQWPATLVQPVGSPLSLECTVEGTSNPNLYWYRQAAGRGLQLLFYSVGIGQISSEVPQNLSASRPQDRQFILSSKKLLLSDSGFYLCACRGGHDEQFFGPGTRLTVL.

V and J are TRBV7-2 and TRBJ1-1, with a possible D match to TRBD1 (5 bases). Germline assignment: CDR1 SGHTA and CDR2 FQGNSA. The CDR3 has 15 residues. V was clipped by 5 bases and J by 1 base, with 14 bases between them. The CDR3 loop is CASSRPGGANTEAFF. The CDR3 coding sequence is TGTGCCAGCAGCCGACCTGGCGGGGCGAACACTGAAGCTTTCTTT.

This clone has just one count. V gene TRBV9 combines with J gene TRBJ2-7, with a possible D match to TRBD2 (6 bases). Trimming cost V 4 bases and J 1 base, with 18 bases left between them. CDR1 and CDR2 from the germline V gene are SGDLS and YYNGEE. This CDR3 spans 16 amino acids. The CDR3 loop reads CASSPRDFYSSYEQYF. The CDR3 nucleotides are TGTGCCAGCAGCCCCCGGGACTTCTACTCTTCCTACGAGCAGTACTTC.

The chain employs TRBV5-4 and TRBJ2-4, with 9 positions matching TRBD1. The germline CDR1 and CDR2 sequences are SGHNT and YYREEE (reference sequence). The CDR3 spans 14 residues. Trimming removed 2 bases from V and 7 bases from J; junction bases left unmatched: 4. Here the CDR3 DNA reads TGTGCCAGCAGCTTACAGGGGGCGGAGAACATTCAGTACTTC. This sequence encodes CASSLQGAENIQYF.

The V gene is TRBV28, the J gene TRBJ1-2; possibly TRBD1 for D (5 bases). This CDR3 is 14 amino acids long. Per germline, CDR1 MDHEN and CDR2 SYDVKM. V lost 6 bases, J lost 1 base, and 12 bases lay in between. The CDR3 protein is CASSPAGDNYGYTF. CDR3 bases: TGTGCCAGCAGCCCCGCGGGGGATAACTATGGCTACACCTTC.

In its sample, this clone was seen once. The CDR3 loop is CASRRDPSWEQYF. CDR3 coding DNA: TGTGCCAGCAGAAGGGACCCGAGTTGGGAGCAGTACTTC. The genes are TRBV2 and TRBJ2-7; tentatively, D is TRBD1 or TRBD2 (5 bases each). V dropped 6 bases and J dropped 7 bases, with 16 bases sitting between them. CDR1 is SNHLY and CDR2 is FYNNEI in the germline V gene. The CDR3 is 13 residues long.

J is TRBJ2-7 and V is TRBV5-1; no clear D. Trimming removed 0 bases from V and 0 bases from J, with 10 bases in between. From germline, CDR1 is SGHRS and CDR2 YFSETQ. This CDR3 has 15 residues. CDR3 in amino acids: CASSLGAAVSYEQYF. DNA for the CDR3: TGCGCCAGCAGCTTGGGCGCGGCGGTCTCCTACGAGCAGTACTTC.

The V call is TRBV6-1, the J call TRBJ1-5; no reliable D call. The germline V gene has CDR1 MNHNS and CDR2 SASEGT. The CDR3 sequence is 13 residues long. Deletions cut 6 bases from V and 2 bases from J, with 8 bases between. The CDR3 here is CASSLSGNQPQHF. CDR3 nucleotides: TGTGCCAGCAGCCTATCGGGCAATCAGCCCCAGCATTTT.

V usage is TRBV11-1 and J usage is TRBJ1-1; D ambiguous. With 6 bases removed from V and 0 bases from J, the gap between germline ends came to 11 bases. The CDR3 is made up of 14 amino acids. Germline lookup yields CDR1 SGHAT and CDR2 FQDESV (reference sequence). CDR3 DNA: TGTGCCAGCAGGGTGGACGGCATGAACACTGAAGCTTTCTTT. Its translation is CASRVDGMNTEAFF.

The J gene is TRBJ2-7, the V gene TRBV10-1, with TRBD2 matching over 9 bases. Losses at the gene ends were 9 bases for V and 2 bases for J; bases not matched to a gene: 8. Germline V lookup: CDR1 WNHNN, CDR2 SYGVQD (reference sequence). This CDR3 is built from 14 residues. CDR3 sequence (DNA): TGCGCCAGGGGAAAGCGGGAGGAGACCTACGAGCAGTACTTC. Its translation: CARGKREETYEQYF.